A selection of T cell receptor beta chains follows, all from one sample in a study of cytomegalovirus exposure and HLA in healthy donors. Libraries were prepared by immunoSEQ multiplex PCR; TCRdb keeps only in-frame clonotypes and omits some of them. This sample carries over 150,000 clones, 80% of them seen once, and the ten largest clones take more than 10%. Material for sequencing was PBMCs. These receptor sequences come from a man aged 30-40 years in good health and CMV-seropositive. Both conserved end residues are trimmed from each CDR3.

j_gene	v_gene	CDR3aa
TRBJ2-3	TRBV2	ASSESRVGQNGADTQY
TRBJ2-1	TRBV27	ASSAGTSGINEQF
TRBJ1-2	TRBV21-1	ASRNGGDYGYT
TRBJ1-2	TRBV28	ASSLGDRGGGYT
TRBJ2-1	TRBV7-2	ASSLGFSASGGRQF
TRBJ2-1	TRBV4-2	ASSHYSGIQTREQF
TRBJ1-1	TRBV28	ASSTGWDTEAF
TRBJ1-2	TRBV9	ASSSRGGYT
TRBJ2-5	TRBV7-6	ASSFRSGVLAETQY
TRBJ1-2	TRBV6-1	AISDDGTAANYGYT
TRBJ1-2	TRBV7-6	ASSLQGYYGYT
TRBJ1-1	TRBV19	ASRALNTEAF
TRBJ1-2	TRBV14	ASSPTGVGYT
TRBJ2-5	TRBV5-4	ASSHGGTRSSETQY
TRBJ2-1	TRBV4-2	ASSLILGQGIREQF
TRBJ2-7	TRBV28	ASHQLGRGQY
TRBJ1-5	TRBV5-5	ASSLTWGGNQPQH
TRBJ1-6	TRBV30	AWTEPWASGSPLH
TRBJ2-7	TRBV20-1	SARRGLEQY
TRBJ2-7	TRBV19	ASSMAGLYSYEQY
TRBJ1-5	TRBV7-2	ASSLAESQPQH
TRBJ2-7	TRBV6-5	ASSRTSGIYEQY
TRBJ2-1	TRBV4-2	ASSQEGTGTSGSNEQF
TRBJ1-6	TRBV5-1	ASPPGGGPSDNSPLH
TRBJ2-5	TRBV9	ASSVVVQAAVETQY
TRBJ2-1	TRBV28	ASRSSGSSYNEQF